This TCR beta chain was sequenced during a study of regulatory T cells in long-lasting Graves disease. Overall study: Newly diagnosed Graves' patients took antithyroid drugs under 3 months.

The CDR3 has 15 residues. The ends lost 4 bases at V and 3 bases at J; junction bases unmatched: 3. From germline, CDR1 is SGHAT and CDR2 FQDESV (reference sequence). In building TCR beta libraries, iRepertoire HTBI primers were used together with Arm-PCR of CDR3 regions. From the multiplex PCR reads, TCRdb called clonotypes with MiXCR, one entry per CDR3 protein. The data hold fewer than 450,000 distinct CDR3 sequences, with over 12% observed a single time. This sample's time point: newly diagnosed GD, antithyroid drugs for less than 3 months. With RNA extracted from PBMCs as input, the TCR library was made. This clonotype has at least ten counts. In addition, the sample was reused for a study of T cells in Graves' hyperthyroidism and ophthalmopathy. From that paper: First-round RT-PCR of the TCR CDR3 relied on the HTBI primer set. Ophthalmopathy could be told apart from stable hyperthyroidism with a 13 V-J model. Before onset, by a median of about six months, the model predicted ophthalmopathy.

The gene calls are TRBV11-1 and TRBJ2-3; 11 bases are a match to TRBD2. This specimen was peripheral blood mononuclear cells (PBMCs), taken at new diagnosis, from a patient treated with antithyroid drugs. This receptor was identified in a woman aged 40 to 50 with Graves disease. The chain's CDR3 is CASSSRTSGTDTQYF. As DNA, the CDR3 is TGTGCCAGCAGCTCAAGGACTAGCGGGACAGATACGCAGTATTTT.